A selection of T cell receptor beta chains follows, all from one sample in a study of T cells in Graves' hyperthyroidism and ophthalmopathy. TCRdb re-analysed the multiplex PCR reads in MiXCR, keeping a single row per CDR3 protein. Seen here are over 250,000 distinct CDR3 sequences, about 17% observed once, and the top ten hold approximately 60%. Source material: blood. These receptors all stem from a woman aged 60 to 75 with Graves' ophthalmopathy. The CDR3 runs from the conserved cysteine through the conserved F or W. D genes are given only for firm matches. Rows may omit the clone size; those that give it use once, few, many or a size class.

v_call	d_call	j_call	clone_size	cdr3_nt	cdr3_aa
TRBV6-1	.	TRBJ2-2	.	TGTGCCAGCAGTGAAGTATATGGATCTGGGACCGGGGAGCTGTTTTTT	CASSEVYGSGTGELFF
TRBV5-5	.	TRBJ2-7	.	TGTGCCAGCAGCTTGGAACGCTTTCTCTACGAGCAGTACTTC	CASSLERFLYEQYF
TRBV4-1	.	TRBJ2-6	.	TGCGCCAGCAGCCAACTTCGAGGGTACGGGGCCAACGTCCTGACTTTC	CASSQLRGYGANVLTF
TRBV11-2	.	TRBJ2-7	few	TGTGCCAGCAGTAGAAGCGGGTCCCACTACGAGCAGTACTTC	CASSRSGSHYEQYF
TRBV20-1	TRBD2	TRBJ2-3	.	TGCAGTGCTAGAGGGACCCAACGCGCAGCGGGAGGGGTTCTCACAGATACGCAGTATTTT	CSARGTQRAAGGVLTDTQYF
TRBV20-1	.	TRBJ2-2	few	TGCAGTGCTCTGGGACGTACAAACACCGGGGAGCTGTTTTTT	CSALGRTNTGELFF
TRBV20-1	TRBD2	TRBJ2-2	.	TGCAGTGCTAGGAGCGGGGGGCGGGGCGGGGAGCTGTTTTTT	CSARSGGRGGELFF
TRBV5-1	TRBD1	TRBJ2-1	.	TGCGCCAGCAGCGGGTCGGGACAGGGGATGTTGGAGCAGTTCTTC	CASSGSGQGMLEQFF
TRBV11-3	.	TRBJ2-7	few	TGTGCCAGCAGCCTCAACACCGACACCTACGAGCAGTACTTC	CASSLNTDTYEQYF
TRBV6-1	.	TRBJ1-2	many	TGTGCCAGCAGTCGAGACCCGGGACACGGCTATGGCTACACCTTC	CASSRDPGHGYGYTF